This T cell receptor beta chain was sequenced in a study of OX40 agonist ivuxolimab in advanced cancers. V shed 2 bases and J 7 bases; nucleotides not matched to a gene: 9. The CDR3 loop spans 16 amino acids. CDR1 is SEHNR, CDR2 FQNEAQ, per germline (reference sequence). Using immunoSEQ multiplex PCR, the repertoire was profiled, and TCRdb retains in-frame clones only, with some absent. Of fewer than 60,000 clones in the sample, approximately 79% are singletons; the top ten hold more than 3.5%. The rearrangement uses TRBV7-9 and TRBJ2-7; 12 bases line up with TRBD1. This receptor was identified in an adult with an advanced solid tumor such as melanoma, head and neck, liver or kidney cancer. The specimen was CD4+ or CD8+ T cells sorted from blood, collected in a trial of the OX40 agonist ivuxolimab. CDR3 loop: CASSLTGTGGPEEQYF. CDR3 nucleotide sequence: TGTGCCAGCAGCTTAACCGGGACAGGGGGCCCAGAAGAGCAGTACTTC.